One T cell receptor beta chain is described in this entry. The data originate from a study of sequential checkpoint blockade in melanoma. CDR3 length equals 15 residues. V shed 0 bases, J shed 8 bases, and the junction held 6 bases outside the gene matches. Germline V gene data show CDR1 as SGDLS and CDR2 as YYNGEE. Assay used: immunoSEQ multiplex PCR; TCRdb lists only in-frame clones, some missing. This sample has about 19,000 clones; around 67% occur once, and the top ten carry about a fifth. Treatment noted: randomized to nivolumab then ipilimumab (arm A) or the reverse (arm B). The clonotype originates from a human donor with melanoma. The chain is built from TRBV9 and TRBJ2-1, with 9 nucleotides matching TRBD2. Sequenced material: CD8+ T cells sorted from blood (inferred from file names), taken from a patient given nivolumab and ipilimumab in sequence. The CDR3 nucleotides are TGTGCCAGCAGCGTAGGGGCTAGCGGGGCGGATGAGCAGTTCTTC. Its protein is CASSVGASGADEQFF.